Below, 22 T cell receptor beta chains from the same sample are listed, as sequenced in a study of blood T cell repertoires in COVID-19. The method was immunoSEQ multiplex PCR; TCRdb's version includes in-frame clones alone and lacks a portion of them. The data contain some 220,000 clones, 65% to 90% of them singletons. Sequenced material: peripheral blood. The receptors here all came from a woman in her 70s with COVID-19, enrolled during active disease.

This sequence joins TRBV11-2 and TRBJ1-2; tentative D call: TRBD1 (6 bases). Germline values: CDR1 SGHAT, CDR2 FQNNGV. The CDR3 runs 13 residues. Trimming shortened V by 7 bases and J by 8 bases, and 17 bases separated the two germline ends. The CDR3 sequence is CASTLDREKGYTF. In DNA, the CDR3 is TGTGCCAGCACCCTGGACAGAGAGAAGGGCTACACCTTC.

This clone was seen just once. The chain joins TRBV2 to TRBJ2-7, with 7 bases fitting TRBD1. The CDR3 is 13 amino acids. Trimming cost V 5 bases and J 0 bases; bases outside gene matches: 1. Germline V CDR1 and CDR2: SNHLY, FYNNEI. The CDR3 sequence: CASSTGDSYEQYF. For the CDR3, the DNA is TGTGCCAGCAGTACAGGGGACTCCTACGAGCAGTACTTC.

The chain recombines TRBV11-2 with TRBJ2-1, with 7 bases aligning to TRBD2. This CDR3 has 16 residues. After removal of 1 base from V and 4 bases from J, the junction contained 7 bases not matched to a gene. CDR1 and CDR2 from the germline V gene are SGHAT and FQNNGV. CDR3 amino acids: CASSLVFSGNYNEQFF. CDR3 coding DNA: TGTGCCAGCAGCTTAGTCTTCAGCGGGAATTACAATGAGCAGTTCTTC.

The chain employs TRBV11-2 and TRBJ1-3; D not resolved. The CDR3 has 17 amino acids. Trimming left V 0 bases short and J 0 bases short, with 12 bases between. The germline V gene encodes CDR1 SGHAT and CDR2 FQNNGV. The CDR3: CASSLDRSVLSGNTIYF. CDR3 DNA sequence: TGTGCCAGCAGCTTAGATCGGAGCGTACTCTCTGGAAACACCATATATTTT.

The gene calls are TRBV3-1 (or the pseudogene TRBV3-2) and TRBJ1-4; TRBD1 aligns across 11 bases. V dropped 4 bases and J dropped 7; count of bases not matched to a gene: 2. The CDR3 consists of 14 residues. Germline V gives CDR1 LGHDT, CDR2 YNNKEL (reference sequence). The CDR3 loop reads CASSLGQGGEKLFF. For the CDR3, the DNA is TGTGCCAGCAGCCTGGGACAGGGGGGTGAAAAACTGTTTTTT.

The gene calls are TRBV7-2 and TRBJ2-7, with 8 bases matching TRBD2. V lost 7 bases, J lost 1 base, and 9 bases stayed unmatched. The germline V gene has CDR1 SGHTA and CDR2 FQGNSA. The CDR3 spans 15 residues. The CDR3: CASTHGAGGSYEQYF. CDR3 bases: TGTGCCAGCACCCATGGCGCGGGAGGTTCCTACGAGCAGTACTTC.

The V call is TRBV7-3, the J call TRBJ1-1, with D perhaps TRBD1 (5 bases). Germline CDR1 and CDR2: SGHTA and FQGTGA. V shed 0 bases and J shed 4 bases, with 9 bases lying between them. CDR3 length equals 14 residues. The CDR3 spells CASSLTLDTTEAFF. CDR3 sequence (DNA): TGTGCCAGCAGCTTAACGCTGGACACCACTGAAGCTTTCTTT.

The chain couples TRBV11-2 to TRBJ2-5; TRBD2 matches at 9 bases. V trimming: 1 base; J trimming: 1 base; junction bases outside the gene matches: 4. Germline CDR1 and CDR2: SGHAT and FQNNGV. CDR3 size: 16 residues. The CDR3 loop reads CASSLARGGVQETQYF. DNA of the CDR3: TGTGCCAGCAGCTTAGCGCGCGGGGGGGTCCAAGAGACCCAGTACTTC.

In DNA, the CDR3 is TGTGCCAGTAGTATAGCGAGCGGCTACACCTTC. Its translation: CASSIASGYTF. The chain joins TRBV19 to TRBJ1-2, with D unclear. V was pared by 1 base and J by 8 bases, with 5 bases between. Germline-derived CDR1 and CDR2 are LNHDA and SQIVND (reference sequence). This CDR3 has 11 amino acids.

The J gene is TRBJ1-1, the V gene TRBV25-1; 11 nucleotides agree with TRBD1. The CDR3 consists of 14 residues. Trimming at V came to 4 bases and at J to 11 bases, leaving 9 bases not matched to a gene. Germline CDR1 MGHDK, CDR2 SYGVNS. The CDR3 protein is CASSGTGGGGEAFF. In DNA form, the CDR3 reads TGTGCCAGCAGTGGGACAGGGGGCGGTGGAGAGGCTTTCTTT.

The V and J genes are TRBV6-2 or TRBV6-3 and TRBJ2-1; unclear D gene. The V end was cut by 2 bases, the J end by 0 bases, with 8 bases between. The CDR3 contains 15 residues. Germline V gene data show CDR1 as MNHEY and CDR2 as SVGEGT. In nucleotides, the CDR3 is TGTGCCAGCAGTTACGAGCTAAGCTCCTACAATGAGCAGTTCTTC. The encoded protein is CASSYELSSYNEQFF.

CDR3 amino acids: CASSQEWQGKYNEQFF. DNA of the CDR3: TGTGCCAGCAGCCAAGAATGGCAGGGGAAGTACAATGAGCAGTTCTTC. The chain has TRBV3-1 (or the pseudogene TRBV3-2) and TRBJ2-1; a possible D gene is TRBD1 (6 bases). V lost 0 bases to trimming and J lost 4 bases, with 13 bases between them. Germline V gene sequence: CDR1 LGHDT, CDR2 YNNKEL (reference sequence). The CDR3 sequence is 16 residues long.

V is TRBV14 and J is TRBJ2-7; 7 nucleotides agree with TRBD2. Germline V gene sequence: CDR1 SGHDN, CDR2 FVKESK. The CDR3 totals 17 residues. V gave up 2 bases and J gave up 2 bases; unmatched junction bases: 12. The CDR3 region is CASSQIPAGVLPYEQYF. For the CDR3, the DNA is TGTGCCAGCAGCCAAATCCCTGCGGGGGTACTACCCTACGAGCAGTACTTC. The whole variable domain, remainder taken from reference TRBV14 and TRBJ2-7, is EAGVTQFPSHSVIEKGQTVTLRCDPISGHDNLYWYRRVMGKEIKFLLHFVKESKQDESGMPNNRFLAERTGGTYSTLKVQPAELEDSGVYFCASSQIPAGVLPYEQYFGPGTRLTVT.

The CDR3 DNA sequence: TGTGCCAGCAGCTTAGTCGCGACATCGAACACCGGGGAGCTGTTTTTT. It translates to CASSLVATSNTGELFF. The genes are TRBV7-6 and TRBJ2-2; D gene uncertain. Germline V gene data show CDR1 as SGHVS and CDR2 as FNYEAQ. The CDR3 consists of 16 residues. With 1 base removed from V and 0 bases from J, the gap between germline ends came to 9 bases.

This chain joins TRBV5-4 and TRBJ1-2, with D possibly being TRBD1 (6 bases). The germline V gene encodes CDR1 SGHNT and CDR2 YYREEE (reference sequence). CDR3 length: 15 residues. V dropped 5 bases and J dropped 1 base, with 15 bases sitting between them. The CDR3 spells CASSLQGQDNYGYTF. The CDR3 DNA sequence: TGTGCCAGCAGTTTACAGGGTCAGGATAACTATGGCTACACCTTC.

V usage is TRBV9 and J usage is TRBJ2-1; D possibly corresponds to TRBD1 (5 bases). CDR3 length: 14 residues. CDR1 SGDLS and CDR2 YYNGEE come from the germline V gene. The ends were cut back, 4 bases at V and 2 bases at J, with 10 bases in the middle. The CDR3, as DNA: TGTGCCAGCAGCAAGACAGCTGCCTACAATGAGCAGTTCTTC. Translating gives CASSKTAAYNEQFF.

This clone came up once. The genes are TRBV6-2 or TRBV6-3 and TRBJ1-2; 9 bases fit TRBD1. The CDR3 contains 18 residues. CDR1 MNHEY and CDR2 SVGEGT come from the germline V gene. Unmatched junction bases numbered 14, after V lost 2 bases and J lost 4 bases. CDR3 coding DNA: TGTGCCAGCAGTTACGATCGGGGACAGGGATTAATACTCTATGGCTACACCTTC. Encoded protein: CASSYDRGQGLILYGYTF.

The chain combines TRBV29-1 with TRBJ2-6, with D maybe TRBD2 (5 bases). CDR1 is SQVTM, CDR2 ANQGSEA, per germline. The CDR3 extends over 13 amino acids. The V end lost 5 bases, the J end lost 1 base, and 6 bases lay between the germline ends. The CDR3 region is CSVTGSGANVLTF. CDR3 DNA: TGCAGCGTTACGGGGTCTGGGGCCAACGTCCTGACTTTC.

The chain joins TRBV19 to TRBJ1-4, with D unclear. This CDR3 is built from 13 residues. V lost 6 bases and J 6 bases, leaving 11 bases between the germline ends. CDR1 is LNHDA and CDR2 is SQIVND in the germline V gene (reference sequence). The CDR3 spells CASSYREDEKLFF. In DNA, the CDR3 is TGTGCCAGTAGCTACAGAGAAGATGAAAAACTGTTTTTT.

The genes are TRBV19 and TRBJ1-2, with D possibly being TRBD1 (6 bases). Trimming removed 6 bases from V and 4 bases from J, with 18 bases in between. The CDR3 extends over 15 amino acids. Per the germline V gene, CDR1 is LNHDA and CDR2 is SQIVND (reference sequence). CDR3 sequence (DNA): TGTGCCAGTAGCTACGGGGGGACAAACAGCTATGGCTACACCTTC. This translates into CASSYGGTNSYGYTF.

This clone has a single count. This chain links TRBV7-6 with TRBJ1-1, with D perhaps TRBD1 (6 bases). This CDR3 spans 18 amino acids. Trimming shortened V by 0 bases and J by 0 bases, and 17 bases separated the two germline ends. CDR1 is SGHVS, CDR2 FNYEAQ, per germline. CDR3 sequence reads: CASSLALGGQALNTEAFF. Written as DNA, the CDR3 is TGTGCCAGCAGCTTAGCGCTGGGGGGGCAGGCCCTGAACACTGAAGCTTTCTTT.

The genes are TRBV19 and TRBJ1-4; 8 nucleotides align to TRBD1. CDR3 length: 16 residues. Germline assignment: CDR1 LNHDA and CDR2 SQIVND (reference sequence). V lost 4 bases to trimming and J lost 5 bases; unmatched junction nucleotides: 9. CDR3 in amino acids: CASSTGGQVVNEKLFF. The CDR3 coding sequence is TGTGCCAGTAGTACTGGGGGACAGGTTGTCAATGAAAAACTGTTTTTT. Supplemented by reference TRBV19 and TRBJ1-4, the full variable domain reads DGGITQSPKYLFRKEGQNVTLSCEQNLNHDAMYWYRQDPGQGLRLIYYSQIVNDFQKGDIAEGYSVSREKKESFPLTVTSAQKNPTAFYLCASSTGGQVVNEKLFFGSGTQLSVL.